The clone carrying this TCR beta chain was seen only once. The antigen is undetermined. Germline loops: CDR1 SNHLY, CDR2 FYNNEI. Trimming took 2 bases from V and 5 from J, leaving 15 bases between them. The CDR3 totals 15 residues. This sample was included in a study of T cell clones after liver transplantation. Study details: TCRbeta sequencing after a pre-transplant mixed lymphocyte reaction identified graft-donor-reactive clones, later tracked in post-transplant blood. Patients counted as tolerant after at least one year off all immunosuppression, enzymes not exceeding twice normal.

Whole-study results and caveats: Graft donor-reactive T cells possibly entered the graft instead of undergoing deletion.

TCRdb's copy holds only in-frame clones and misses some; the assay was immunoSEQ multiplex PCR. The sample lists about 85,000 clones; around four fifths were seen once. Sample: CD4+ T cells from blood, taken approximately 3.5 years after liver transplant. The rearrangement uses TRBV2 and TRBJ1-1; D is possibly TRBD1 (5 bases). The source of this sequence is a human patient who received a liver transplant. Some T cells may have originated in the graft donor. CDR3 sequence reads: CASSERRGVGTEAFF. The CDR3 DNA is TGTGCCAGCAGTGAAAGGAGGGGTGTGGGGACTGAAGCTTTCTTT. The full variable domain, its missing parts supplied by reference TRBV2 and TRBJ1-1, is EPEVTQTPSHQVTQMGQEVILRCVPISNHLYFYWYRQILGQKVEFLVSFYNNEISEKSEIFDDQFSVERPDGSNFTLKIRSTKLEDSAMYFCASSERRGVGTEAFFGQGTRLTVV.